Shown below are 3 T cell receptor beta chains from a single sample sequenced in a study of naive and memory T cell subsets. Alpha and beta constant region primers primed reverse transcription for blood and skin samples. TCRdb redid the calling of the 5' RACE reads with MiXCR, one entry per CDR3 protein. Of tens of thousands of distinct CDR3 sequences detected, about 4.4% appear once; the ten largest clones hold approximately 7.8%. Whole blood, about 2.5 ml, came from adult healthy volunteers. Source of these receptors: a male donor in good health.

This clonotype was recorded many times. The chain has TRBV3-1 and TRBJ1-2, with D unresolved. In germline, CDR1 is LGHDT, CDR2 YNNKEL (reference sequence). Trimming took 6 bases from V and 7 from J, leaving 12 bases between them. The CDR3 contains 12 residues. CDR3 DNA sequence: TGTGCCAGCAGTGTGGGAGTTACTGGCTACACCTTC. Translating gives CASSVGVTGYTF.

This clonotype was detected ten times or more. This chain links TRBV7-9 with TRBJ2-1; a weak D match, TRBD1 (6 bases). Between the trimmed V and J ends, which lost 4 bases and 0 bases, there was a span of 16 bases. Germline CDR1 and CDR2: SEHNR and FQNEAQ (reference sequence). The CDR3 has 17 residues. The CDR3 here is CASSSGQTGSSYNEQFF. In DNA form, the CDR3 reads TGTGCCAGCAGCTCTGGACAGACGGGGAGCTCCTACAATGAGCAGTTCTTC.

The chain links TRBV18 to TRBJ2-1, with 9 bases aligning to TRBD2. Germline assignment: CDR1 KGHSH and CDR2 LQKENI. This CDR3 is 17 amino acids long. J lost 4 bases, V lost 6 bases, and 13 bases had no gene match. Here the CDR3 reads CASSPQTGTSPYNEQFF. The DNA of the CDR3 is TGTGCCAGCTCTCCCCAAACCGGGACTAGCCCTTACAATGAGCAGTTCTTC.